These T cell receptor beta chains were read from a single sample in a study of cytomegalovirus exposure and HLA in healthy donors. Generated by immunoSEQ multiplex PCR, the TCRdb table keeps only in-frame clones and is missing some. The profile covers about 170,000 clones, with less than 80% appearing a single time and about 0.8% taken by the ten largest. The sample consisted of PBMCs. These receptors all come from a female donor in good health and CMV-seronegative. The CDR3 runs from the conserved cysteine through the conserved F or W. The D gene is left open where the match is weak. Rows may omit the clone size; those that give it use once, few, many or a size class.

D gene	J gene	clone size	V gene	CDR3 protein	CDR3 DNA
.	TRBJ2-2	once	TRBV5-1	CASSPGPGAGELFF	TGCGCCAGCAGCCCCGGCCCCGGGGCCGGGGAGCTGTTTTTT
.	TRBJ1-1	.	TRBV27	CASSPLTGRRTEAFF	TGTGCCAGCAGTCCATTAACAGGGAGAAGGACTGAAGCTTTCTTT
.	TRBJ2-7	.	TRBV5-1	CASSITGTTYEQYF	TGCGCCAGCAGCATAACCGGGACAACCTACGAGCAGTACTTC
TRBD1	TRBJ2-1	.	TRBV7-9	CASSSRDRHNEQFF	TGTGCCAGCAGCTCCCGGGACAGACACAATGAGCAGTTCTTC
.	TRBJ1-5	.	TRBV4-1	CASSQDYLGPAQPQHF	TGCGCCAGCAGCCAAGATTATCTGGGCCCGGCTCAGCCCCAGCATTTT
TRBD2	TRBJ2-2	.	TRBV7-2	CASSSPLAGVNTGELFF	TGTGCCAGCAGCTCACCTCTAGCGGGTGTCAACACCGGGGAGCTGTTTTTT
.	TRBJ2-7	.	TRBV6-5	CASSYSRGTFTYEQYF	TGTGCCAGCAGTTACTCGAGAGGTACGTTCACCTACGAGCAGTACTTC
.	TRBJ1-1	.	TRBV5-6	CASSIGQYTEAFF	TGTGCCAGCAGCATAGGACAGTACACTGAAGCTTTCTTT
TRBD2	TRBJ2-1	few	TRBV6-4	CASSSGGSSYNEQFF	TGTGCCAGCAGTAGCGGGGGAAGCTCCTACAATGAGCAGTTCTTC
.	TRBJ2-7	.	TRBV4-3	CASSQDWGRGSDEQYF	TGCGCCAGCAGCCAAGATTGGGGCAGGGGATCCGACGAGCAGTACTTC
.	TRBJ2-7	.	TRBV4-3	CASSPGRGREQYF	TGCGCCAGCAGCCCAGGAAGAGGGCGCGAGCAGTACTTC
.	TRBJ2-2	.	TRBV7-3	CASSLNRWTGELFF	TGTGCCAGCAGCTTAAACAGATGGACCGGGGAGCTGTTTTTT
.	TRBJ2-7	.	TRBV28	CASSSGGSSYEQYF	TGTGCCAGCAGTTCGGGGGGCAGCTCCTACGAGCAGTACTTC
.	TRBJ2-2	.	TRBV5-1	CASSLGGSTGELFF	TGCGCCAGCAGCTTGGGTGGGAGCACCGGGGAGCTGTTTTTT
TRBD1	TRBJ1-6	.	TRBV5-1	CASSRQGARGGSPLHF	TGCGCCAGCAGCCGACAGGGGGCGCGGGGTGGTTCACCCCTCCACTTT
.	TRBJ1-2	.	TRBV10-1	CASSRHTFPPFYGYTF	TGCGCCAGCAGTCGACACACATTCCCACCTTTCTATGGCTACACCTTC
.	TRBJ2-7	.	TRBV29-1	CSVGQNYEQYF	TGCAGCGTTGGACAGAACTACGAGCAGTACTTC
TRBD1	TRBJ2-3	.	TRBV5-4	CASSLRTGFTDTQYF	TGTGCCAGCAGCCTACGGACAGGATTCACAGATACGCAGTATTTT
.	TRBJ2-1	.	TRBV7-2	CASSPAVVNEQFF	TGTGCCAGCAGCCCGGCGGTCGTCAATGAGCAGTTCTTC
.	TRBJ2-1	.	TRBV27	CASSLVPRQGQFF	TGTGCCAGCAGTTTAGTGCCCAGACAAGGGCAGTTCTTC
.	TRBJ2-5	.	TRBV10-3	CAISEPGRETQYF	TGTGCCATCAGTGAACCAGGGCGCGAGACCCAGTACTTC
.	TRBJ2-1	once	TRBV5-1	CASSLLSFSYNEQFF	TGCGCCAGCAGTCTCCTTTCGTTCTCCTACAATGAGCAGTTCTTC
.	TRBJ2-5	.	TRBV7-2	CASSSEWRRQETQYF	TGTGCCAGCAGCTCGGAATGGAGGCGTCAAGAGACCCAGTACTTC
TRBD1	TRBJ2-7	few	TRBV5-1	CASSSGQGPYEQYF	TGCGCCAGCAGCTCGGGACAGGGCCCGTACGAGCAGTACTTC
.	TRBJ1-2	.	TRBV7-9	CASSYGGGYGYTF	TGTGCCAGCAGCTACGGGGGAGGGTATGGCTACACCTTC
.	TRBJ2-2	once	TRBV30	CAWSVGGNTGELFF	TGTGCCTGGAGTGTGGGGGGGAACACCGGGGAGCTGTTTTTT
.	TRBJ2-5	.	TRBV29-1	CSVARGPQETQYF	TGCAGCGTTGCCAGGGGCCCCCAAGAGACCCAGTACTTC
TRBD2	TRBJ2-2	.	TRBV2	CASRATSAGELFF	TGTGCCAGCAGGGCGACTAGCGCCGGGGAGCTGTTTTTT
.	TRBJ2-5	.	TRBV19	CASIRSSGTVLTQYF	TGTGCCAGTATCAGGTCCTCCGGAACCGTATTGACCCAGTACTTC
.	TRBJ2-7	few	TRBV28	CATTLRGEQYF	TGTGCCACCACGCTACGGGGAGAGCAGTACTTC
TRBD1	TRBJ2-1	few	TRBV5-1	CASSQLGTGRNEQFF	TGCGCCAGCAGCCAGCTGGGGACAGGTCGCAATGAGCAGTTCTTC
TRBD1	TRBJ1-2	.	TRBV6-5	CASSLSRGSWGYTF	TGTGCCAGCAGCCTCTCCAGGGGGTCATGGGGCTACACCTTC
TRBD2	TRBJ2-1	.	TRBV19	CASSTTLAGSQFF	TGTGCCAGTAGTACGACCTTAGCGGGGTCACAGTTCTTC
TRBD2	TRBJ2-5	.	TRBV9	CASSVGTSGAQETQYF	TGTGCCAGCAGCGTAGGGACTAGCGGGGCCCAAGAGACCCAGTACTTC